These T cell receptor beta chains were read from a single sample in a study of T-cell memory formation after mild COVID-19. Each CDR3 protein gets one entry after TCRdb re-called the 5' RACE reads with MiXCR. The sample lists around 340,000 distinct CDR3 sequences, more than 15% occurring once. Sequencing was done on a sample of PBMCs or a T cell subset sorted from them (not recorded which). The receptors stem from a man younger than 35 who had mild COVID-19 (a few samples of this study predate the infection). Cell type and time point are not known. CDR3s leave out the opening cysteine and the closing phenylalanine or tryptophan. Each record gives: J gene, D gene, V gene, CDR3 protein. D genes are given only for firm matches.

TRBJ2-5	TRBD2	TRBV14	ASSQLTSDQETQY
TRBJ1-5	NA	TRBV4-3	ASSQEFSRLSNQPQH
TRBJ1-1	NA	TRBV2	ASSHDTLGAF
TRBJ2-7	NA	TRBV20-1	SARVGGYEQY
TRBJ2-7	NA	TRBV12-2	ASRKGTSGSYEQY
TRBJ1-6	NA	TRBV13	ASSQARGGPLH
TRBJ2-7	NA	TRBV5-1	ASSLEGRPYEQY
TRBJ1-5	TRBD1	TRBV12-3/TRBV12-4	ASSLYRGDQPQH
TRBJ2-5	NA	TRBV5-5	ASPDNTLAGTQY
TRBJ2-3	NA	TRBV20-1	SATVLKSMGRGVADTQY
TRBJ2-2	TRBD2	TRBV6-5	ASTGGGSGEVTGELF
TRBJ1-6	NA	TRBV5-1	ASSPAGGGNSPLH
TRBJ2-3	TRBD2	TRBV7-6	ASSLDRPSGRRTDTQY
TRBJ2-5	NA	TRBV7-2	ASEGGWETQY
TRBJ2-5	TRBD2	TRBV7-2	ASSLTSGGFQETQY
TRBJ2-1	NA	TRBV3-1	ASSRSLGANYNEQF
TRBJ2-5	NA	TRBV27	ASSFEGGYMEAQY
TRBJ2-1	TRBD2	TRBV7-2	ASKRGGQDNEQF
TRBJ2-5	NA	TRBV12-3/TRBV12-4	ASSLAQIRQTQY
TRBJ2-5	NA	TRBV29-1	SVDPQGQETQY
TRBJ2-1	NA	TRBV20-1	SVPPLSYNEQF
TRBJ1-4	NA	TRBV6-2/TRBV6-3	ASSDFRDRGNEKLF
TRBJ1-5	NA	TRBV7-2	ASSLQDRNQPQH
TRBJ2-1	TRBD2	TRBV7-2	ASSSPGLAGESYNEQF
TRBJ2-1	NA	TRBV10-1	ASSQLSASYNEQF
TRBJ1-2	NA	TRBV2	ASRQEGYGYT
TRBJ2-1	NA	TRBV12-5	ASGLSNLGNEQF
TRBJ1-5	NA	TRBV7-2	ASSLSMGGRNQPQH
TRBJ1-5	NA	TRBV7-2	ASSLAPGGVQPQH
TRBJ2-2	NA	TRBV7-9	ASSPLRDTGELF
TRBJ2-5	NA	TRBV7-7	ASSLGARGTQY
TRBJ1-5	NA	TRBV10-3	AISDGGGHQPQH
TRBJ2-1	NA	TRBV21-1	ASRRLGNHEQF
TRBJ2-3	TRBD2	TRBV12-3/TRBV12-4	ASSLRSHEGATSGYTDTQY
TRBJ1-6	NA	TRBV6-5	ASRRQVYNSPLH
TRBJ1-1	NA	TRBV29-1	SVGNTEAF
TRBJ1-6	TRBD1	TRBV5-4	ASSLAGGTGAPPLH
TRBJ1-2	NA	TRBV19	ASSMGTPYYGYT
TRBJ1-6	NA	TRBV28	ASIEGTSPSPLH
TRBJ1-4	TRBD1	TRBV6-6	ASSSLTGARTTNEKLF
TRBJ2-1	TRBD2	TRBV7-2	ASRRLLAGGNEQF
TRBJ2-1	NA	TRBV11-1	ASSSDLNNEQF
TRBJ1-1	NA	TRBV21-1	ASSPLIGQGTNTEAF
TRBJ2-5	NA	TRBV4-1	ASSQKVRGVRETQY
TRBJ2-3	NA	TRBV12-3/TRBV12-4	ASSSRWPSTDTQY
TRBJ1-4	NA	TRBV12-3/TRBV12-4	ASSLTDRPEKLF
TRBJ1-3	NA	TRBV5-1	ASSLLSSGNTIY
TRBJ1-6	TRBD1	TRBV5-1	ASNDGTGLNSPLH
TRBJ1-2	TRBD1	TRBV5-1	ASSFGSTGRSAYGYT
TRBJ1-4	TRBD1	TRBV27	ASSSAGTGEKLF
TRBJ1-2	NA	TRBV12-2	ASRLTGTPNYGYT
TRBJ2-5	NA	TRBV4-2	ASSQDADFQETQY
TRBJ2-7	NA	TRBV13	ASSPPEHDEQY
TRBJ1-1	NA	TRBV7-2	ASSSQRGNTEAF